A single sample is the source of the 32 T cell receptor beta chains below, sequenced in a study of control samples from healthy donors and cancer patients. TCRdb's table, derived via immunoSEQ multiplex PCR, lists solely in-frame clones and lacks some. The profile covers about 85,000 clones, with around 90% appearing a single time and 7.5% to 8% taken by the ten largest. Sequenced input: blood. The source of these receptors is an older woman in good health.

V is TRBV4-3 and J is TRBJ2-1; no reliable D call. The CDR3 consists of 15 residues. CDR1 is LGHNA, CDR2 YSLEER, per germline. V lost 0 bases and J 7 bases, leaving 13 bases between the germline ends. As DNA, the CDR3 is TGCGCCAGCAGCCAAGATTGGCCGGTCCGAAATGAGCAGTTCTTC. This gives the protein CASSQDWPVRNEQFF.

The chain combines TRBV5-1 with TRBJ2-5; 11 bases are a match to TRBD1. CDR3 length equals 13 residues. The germline CDR1 and CDR2 sequences are SGHRS and YFSETQ. The trim removed 4 bases at V and 4 bases at J, leaving 0 bases unmatched. CDR3 protein: CASSGQGAETQYF. The DNA for the CDR3 is TGCGCCAGCAGCGGACAGGGGGCAGAGACCCAGTACTTC.

The chain recombines TRBV18 with TRBJ2-7; 8 bases line up with TRBD1. Germline assignment: CDR1 KGHSH and CDR2 LQKENI. The CDR3 contains 15 residues. The V gene end was trimmed by 5 bases and the J gene end by 3 bases; junction bases not matched to a gene: 9. Here the CDR3 reads CASSATGQVIYEQYF. CDR3 in DNA: TGTGCCAGCTCAGCAACGGGACAGGTTATCTACGAGCAGTACTTC.

CDR3 sequence (DNA): TGCGCCAGCAGCCTACTGGACAGGGAGGACGACATTCAGTACTTC. This encodes CASSLLDREDDIQYF. The rearrangement uses TRBV5-1 and TRBJ2-4; 8 bases are a match to TRBD1. The V gene end was trimmed by 4 bases and the J gene end by 8 bases; junction bases not matched to a gene: 11. This CDR3 is built from 15 residues. CDR1 and CDR2 (germline): SGHRS, YFSETQ.

This rearrangement joins TRBV6-5 to TRBJ1-2; a weak D match, TRBD1 (6 bases). The germline V gene has CDR1 MNHEY and CDR2 SVGAGI. This CDR3 region has 16 residues. V gave up 0 bases and J gave up 2 bases, with 13 bases separating them. CDR3 sequence reads: CASSYSNRADNYGYTF. CDR3 in DNA: TGTGCCAGCAGTTACTCGAACAGGGCGGACAACTATGGCTACACCTTC.

V is TRBV11-2 and J is TRBJ2-5; 7 positions match TRBD1. V was pared by 5 bases and J by 4 bases, with 13 bases of the junction left unmatched. The germline gives CDR1 SGHAT, CDR2 FQNNGV. The CDR3 is 16 residues long. The CDR3 here is CASSAIQGIVTETQYF. CDR3 nucleotide sequence: TGTGCCAGCAGCGCAATACAGGGGATCGTGACAGAGACCCAGTACTTC.

The DNA for the CDR3 is TGCGCCAGCAGCTTGGACCCCCAAACAGCGACTGAAGCTTTCTTT. Encoded protein: CASSLDPQTATEAFF. The V gene is TRBV5-1, the J gene TRBJ1-1, with D uncertain. V was pared by 0 bases and J by 5 bases, with 14 bases between. Per the germline V gene, CDR1 is SGHRS and CDR2 is YFSETQ. CDR3 length: 15 residues.

The V call is TRBV28, the J call TRBJ2-7, with TRBD2 matching over 10 bases. The J segment lost 7 bases and the V segment lost 6 bases, leaving 3 bases of the junction unmatched. Germline V CDR1 and CDR2: MDHEN, SYDVKM. The CDR3 sequence is 12 residues long. The CDR3 DNA reads as TGTGCCAGCAGATCGACTAGCGGGGAGCAGTACTTC. Protein sequence: CASRSTSGEQYF.

This clone showed up just once. The chain carries TRBV3-1 (or the pseudogene TRBV3-2) and TRBJ1-1; D unclear. V lost 0 bases, J lost 6 bases, and 11 bases lay in between. Germline V gives CDR1 LGHDT, CDR2 YNNKEL (reference sequence). The CDR3 sequence is 14 residues long. The CDR3 region is CASSQEYRAAEAFF. The CDR3, as DNA: TGTGCCAGCAGCCAAGAGTATAGGGCCGCTGAAGCTTTCTTT.

The V and J genes are TRBV19 and TRBJ2-5; 8 bases agree with TRBD1. CDR1 and CDR2 from the germline V gene are LNHDA and SQIVND (reference sequence). Trimming took 4 bases from V and 7 from J; bases not matched to a gene: 2. The CDR3 is 12 amino acids. The CDR3, as DNA: TGTGCCAGTAGTACAGGGGGCGGGACCCAGTACTTC. It encodes CASSTGGGTQYF.

Note on this clone: Sequence at one end of the junction differs from germline and may be a read error. This chain links TRBV7-7 with TRBJ2-3; unclear D gene. The CDR3 spans 15 residues. The germline V gene has CDR1 SSHAT and CDR2 FNYEAQ (reference sequence). CDR3 nucleotides: TGTGCTAGCAGCTTAGGGTTTGGTCTGACAGATACGCAGTATTTT. The encoded protein is CASSLGFGLTDTQYF.

The chain carries TRBV18 and TRBJ1-2; TRBD1 matches at 11 bases. The CDR3 is 16 amino acids. Germline lookup yields CDR1 KGHSH and CDR2 LQKENI. V gave up 3 bases and J gave up 7 bases; unmatched junction bases: 10. CDR3 DNA sequence: TGTGCCAGCTCACCCTCCGGGACAGGGGGGTCGGTTGGCTACACCTTC. It translates to CASSPSGTGGSVGYTF.

J is TRBJ2-3 and V is TRBV5-1; D ambiguous. The germline gives CDR1 SGHRS, CDR2 YFSETQ. Trimming stripped 4 bases from V and 2 bases from J, with 5 bases between. This CDR3 contains 12 residues. The chain's CDR3 is CASSQNTDTQYF. The CDR3, as DNA: TGCGCCAGCAGCCAAAACACAGATACGCAGTATTTT.

The rearrangement uses TRBV7-8 and TRBJ2-1, with 8 bases fitting TRBD2. The length of the CDR3 is 15 residues. From germline, CDR1 is SGHVS and CDR2 FQNEAQ. V was pared by 5 bases and J by 2 bases, with 5 bases of the junction left unmatched. CDR3 protein: CASSLIAGPYNEQFF. In nucleotides, the CDR3 is TGTGCCAGCAGCCTTATAGCGGGGCCCTACAATGAGCAGTTCTTC.

The J gene is TRBJ1-1, the V gene TRBV28, with D possibly matching TRBD1 (5 bases). V dropped 2 bases and J dropped 1 base, with 8 bases sitting between them. The CDR3 runs 14 residues. Germline-derived CDR1 and CDR2 are MDHEN and SYDVKM. Here the CDR3 DNA reads TGTGCCAGCAGTTTACTCGGACAGAACACTGAAGCTTTCTTT. It encodes CASSLLGQNTEAFF.

V is TRBV24-1 and J is TRBJ2-5, with D hard to call. Germline lookup yields CDR1 KGHDR and CDR2 SFDVKD. Between the trimmed V and J ends, which lost 2 bases and 4 bases, there was a span of 7 bases. CDR3 length: 13 residues. CDR3 in amino acids: CATSDSSRETQYF. CDR3 sequence (DNA): TGTGCCACCAGTGATTCTAGTCGAGAGACCCAGTACTTC.

V usage is TRBV2 and J usage is TRBJ2-7; a possible D gene is TRBD1 (6 bases). V lost 8 bases, J lost 1 base, and 15 bases lay in between. Per the germline V gene, CDR1 is SNHLY and CDR2 is FYNNEI. CDR3 length equals 14 residues. CDR3 in amino acids: CASAQDSSSYEQYF. In DNA form, the CDR3 reads TGTGCCAGCGCTCAGGACAGTTCTTCCTACGAGCAGTACTTC.

The V call is TRBV15, the J call TRBJ2-5; no reliable D call. This CDR3 has 14 amino acids. V dropped 3 bases and J dropped 0 bases, with 8 bases sitting between them. CDR1 LNHNV and CDR2 YYDKDF come from the germline V gene (reference sequence). Here the CDR3 reads CATSSLWNQETQYF. CDR3 bases: TGTGCCACCAGCAGCCTATGGAACCAAGAGACCCAGTACTTC. Supplemented by reference TRBV15 and TRBJ2-5, the full variable domain reads DAMVIQNPRYQVTQFGKPVTLSCSQTLNHNVMYWYQQKSSQAPKLLFHYYDKDFNNEADTPDNFQSRRPNTSFCFLDIRSPGLGDTAMYLCATSSLWNQETQYFGPGTRLLVL.

V usage is TRBV19 and J usage is TRBJ1-5; 8 bases agree with TRBD1. V lost 7 bases, J lost 0 bases, and 8 bases stayed unmatched. The CDR3 totals 16 residues. Germline V lookup: CDR1 LNHDA, CDR2 SQIVND (reference sequence). CDR3 in DNA: TGTGCCAGTAATATGACGACAGGGGATAGCAATCAGCCCCAGCATTTT. The encoded protein is CASNMTTGDSNQPQHF.

The chain uses TRBV7-2 and TRBJ2-1, with D possibly matching TRBD1 (6 bases). This CDR3 has 16 residues. V was shortened by 5 bases and J by 2 bases, with 16 bases between the two germline ends. The germline gives CDR1 SGHTA, CDR2 FQGNSA. CDR3 nucleotide sequence: TGTGCCAGCAGCCCACAGGACAGCCAAACCTACAATGAGCAGTTCTTC. It is translated as CASSPQDSQTYNEQFF.

The chain links TRBV5-6 to TRBJ1-2, with 8 bases identical to TRBD1. The CDR3 loop spans 14 amino acids. Per the germline V gene, CDR1 is SGHDT and CDR2 is YYEEEE. Trimming at V came to 3 bases and at J to 9 bases, leaving 10 bases not matched to a gene. The CDR3 coding sequence is TGTGCCAGCAGCTCCTTGGACAGGGAGTATCGCTACACCTTC. Its protein product is CASSSLDREYRYTF. The full variable domain, its missing parts supplied by reference TRBV5-6 and TRBJ1-2, is DAGVTQSPTHLIKTRGQQVTLRCSPKSGHDTVSWYQQALGQGPQFIFQYYEEEERQRGNFPDRFSGHQFPNYSSELNVNALLLGDSALYLCASSSLDREYRYTFGSGTRLTVV.

This sequence joins TRBV7-8 and TRBJ1-5, with TRBD1 as a possible D gene (5 bases). Trimming stripped 1 base from V and 6 bases from J, with 22 bases between. The CDR3 spans 18 residues. Germline CDR1 and CDR2: SGHVS and FQNEAQ. The CDR3, as DNA: TGTGCCAGCAGCTTAGGCCGTCGACGGGAGGGGATGTTTCAGCCCCAGCATTTT. Translation gives CASSLGRRREGMFQPQHF.

The V and J genes are TRBV19 and TRBJ1-5; D is ambiguous. Germline CDR1 LNHDA, CDR2 SQIVND (reference sequence). The V end was cut by 3 bases, the J end by 5 bases, with 11 bases between. The CDR3 consists of 14 residues. The CDR3 coding sequence is TGTGCCAGTAGTATGGAAGGGAACGATCAGCCCCAGCATTTT. It encodes CASSMEGNDQPQHF.

The chain employs TRBV5-1 and TRBJ2-1, with 8 bases aligning to TRBD1. Germline CDR1 reads SGHRS; CDR2 reads YFSETQ. With 1 base clipped from V and 5 bases from J, the junction kept 8 bases outside the gene matches. The CDR3 is 16 residues long. Here the CDR3 DNA reads TGCGCCAGCAGCTTGCGGACGGGACAGGCGAACAATGAGCAGTTCTTC. This gives the protein CASSLRTGQANNEQFF.

The chain is built from TRBV10-3 and TRBJ2-1; D is ambiguous. The CDR3 has 12 residues. V lost 0 bases and J 8 bases, leaving 5 bases between the germline ends. Germline values: CDR1 ENHRY, CDR2 SYGVKD. The CDR3 spells CAISESGDEQFF. The CDR3, as DNA: TGTGCCATCAGTGAGTCAGGAGATGAGCAGTTCTTC.

The chain has TRBV2 and TRBJ2-7; D not resolved. Germline V lookup: CDR1 SNHLY, CDR2 FYNNEI. This CDR3 spans 12 amino acids. V was trimmed by 6 bases and J by 3 bases, leaving 9 bases between them. CDR3 in amino acids: CASSMTHYEQYF. DNA of the CDR3: TGTGCCAGCAGCATGACCCACTACGAGCAGTACTTC. Combining the CDR3 with reference TRBV2 and TRBJ2-7 gives the whole variable domain EPEVTQTPSHQVTQMGQEVILRCVPISNHLYFYWYRQILGQKVEFLVSFYNNEISEKSEIFDDQFSVERPDGSNFTLKIRSTKLEDSAMYFCASSMTHYEQYFGPGTRLTVT.

The V call is TRBV18, the J call TRBJ1-1, with D unresolved. Germline lookup yields CDR1 KGHSH and CDR2 LQKENI. The CDR3 is 15 amino acids. Trimming took off 3 bases at V and 3 bases at J, with 14 bases between the two ends. The CDR3 region is CASSPGLNVDTEAFF. The CDR3 nucleotides read TGTGCCAGCTCACCGGGCCTAAATGTGGACACTGAAGCTTTCTTT.

The chain has TRBV6-5 and TRBJ2-3, with D possibly being TRBD1 (5 bases). V was cut by 4 bases and J by 2 bases, with 16 bases left in between. CDR3 size: 16 residues. Germline CDR1 MNHEY, CDR2 SVGAGI. CDR3 nucleotides: TGTGCCAGCAGTTCCCCTGTAAAGGGGAACACAGATACGCAGTATTTT. This encodes CASSSPVKGNTDTQYF.

The chain combines TRBV2 with TRBJ1-1; D possibly corresponds to TRBD1 (6 bases). Germline V gene data show CDR1 as SNHLY and CDR2 as FYNNEI. The CDR3 is 11 residues long. Trimming cost V 6 bases and J 11 bases, with 13 bases left between them. Here the CDR3 DNA reads TGTGCCAGCAGGCGGACAGTTGGGGCTTTCTTT. As protein: CASRRTVGAFF.

This chain joins TRBV27 and TRBJ2-3, with D unresolved. The CDR3 contains 15 residues. Deletions cut 3 bases from V and 2 bases from J, with 12 bases between. Germline CDR1 reads MNHEY; CDR2 reads SMNVEV (reference sequence). CDR3 in DNA: TGTGCCAGCAGTTTCGCGTCAGGAGTCACAGATACGCAGTATTTT. Protein product: CASSFASGVTDTQYF.

The chain recombines TRBV19 with TRBJ1-2; no reliable D call. This CDR3 contains 13 residues. The V end was cut by 2 bases, the J end by 8 bases, with 12 bases between. Germline V CDR1 and CDR2: LNHDA, SQIVND (reference sequence). CDR3 DNA: TGTGCCAGTAGTATACTAAGTACTAGCGGCTACACCTTC. Residues: CASSILSTSGYTF.

The genes are TRBV7-9 and TRBJ2-7; D is uncertain. Trimming left V 4 bases short and J 3 bases short, with 7 bases between. CDR1 is SEHNR, CDR2 FQNEAQ, per germline (reference sequence). The length of the CDR3 is 12 residues. CDR3 amino acids: CASSSLSYEQYF. The DNA for the CDR3 is TGTGCCAGCAGCTCCCTCAGCTACGAGCAGTACTTC.